The rows below give T cell receptor beta chains drawn from one sample of a study of glioma-infiltrating T cells after dendritic cell vaccination. The table came from immunoSEQ multiplex PCR; TCRdb's copy has only in-frame clones and leaves some out. The sample gives about 90,000 clones, roughly four fifths of which show up once; less than 8% is in the top ten. The material sequenced was blood, taken after dendritic cell vaccination. These receptors came from a human donor with glioblastoma. CDR3s include the opening cysteine and the closing phenylalanine or tryptophan. D genes are given only for firm matches. For some rows the clone size is stated as once, few or many, or as a class when expanded; others skip it.

d_gene | j_gene | v_gene | abundance | CDR3aa | CDR3nt
NA | TRBJ1-6 | TRBV6-5 | few | CASGGGDSPLHF | TGTGCCAGTGGAGGCGGGGATTCACCCCTCCACTTT
NA | TRBJ2-7 | TRBV6-5 | NA | CASRIPGQSEQYF | TGTGCCAGCAGAATACCGGGACAAAGCGAGCAGTACTTC
NA | TRBJ1-1 | TRBV6-1 | NA | CASSDAGDMNTEAFF | TGTGCCAGCAGTGACGCAGGGGACATGAACACTGAAGCTTTCTTT
NA | TRBJ1-2 | TRBV20-1 | NA | CSADGYTF | TGCAGTGCCGATGGCTACACCTTC
NA | TRBJ1-2 | TRBV7-2 | NA | CASSSRTDGYTF | TGTGCCAGCAGCTCCCGGACAGACGGCTACACCTTC
NA | TRBJ1-1 | TRBV5-1 | NA | CASSLWGDTEAFF | TGCGCCAGCAGCTTGTGGGGGGACACTGAAGCTTTCTTT
NA | TRBJ1-1 | TRBV7-2 | NA | CASSPSRGTEAFF | TGTGCCAGCAGCCCCTCCCGGGGAACTGAAGCTTTCTTT
NA | TRBJ2-5 | TRBV6-1 | few | CAGRDSSKETQYF | TGTGCCGGGCGGGACAGTTCCAAGGAGACCCAGTACTTC
NA | TRBJ1-5 | TRBV7-2 | NA | CASSVVRNNQPQHF | TGTGCCAGCAGCGTCGTGCGGAACAATCAGCCCCAGCATTTT
NA | TRBJ2-3 | TRBV6-1 | NA | CASGGGPDTQYF | TGTGCCAGCGGAGGTGGGCCAGATACGCAGTATTTT
TRBD2 | TRBJ2-3 | TRBV2 | NA | CASSVPSGGAFTDTQYF | TGTGCCAGCAGTGTGCCTAGCGGGGGGGCCTTTACAGATACGCAGTATTTT
NA | TRBJ2-7 | TRBV7-6 | NA | CASSLTGVDRFSYEQYF | TGTGCCAGCAGCTTAACGGGTGTAGACAGATTTTCCTACGAGCAGTACTTC
TRBD1 | TRBJ1-3 | TRBV14 | NA | CASSPRGGFGNTIYF | TGTGCCAGCAGCCCCCGAGGGGGCTTTGGAAACACCATATATTTT
NA | TRBJ2-5 | TRBV20-1 | NA | CSGRAEETQYF | TGCAGTGGTAGGGCGGAAGAGACCCAGTACTTC
NA | TRBJ2-5 | TRBV5-4 | NA | CASSGGTAEETQYF | TGTGCCAGCAGCGGGGGGACAGCTGAAGAGACCCAGTACTTC
TRBD1 | TRBJ1-1 | TRBV19 | NA | CASIVQGGTEAFF | TGTGCCAGTATAGTACAGGGGGGGACTGAAGCTTTCTTT
TRBD1 | TRBJ2-7 | TRBV29-1 | once | CSVGQGHEQYF | TGCAGCGTTGGACAGGGGCACGAGCAGTACTTC
NA | TRBJ2-1 | TRBV5-1 | NA | CASSLAVEGPNNEQFF | TGCGCCAGCAGCTTGGCCGTGGAGGGTCCCAACAATGAGCAGTTCTTC
NA | TRBJ2-2 | TRBV25-1 | NA | CASSELRVTGELFF | TGTGCCAGCAGTGAATTGAGAGTGACCGGGGAGCTGTTTTTT
NA | TRBJ1-5 | TRBV19 | NA | CASKEDGSNQPQHF | TGTGCCAGTAAGGAGGACGGCAGCAATCAGCCCCAGCATTTT
NA | TRBJ2-3 | TRBV2 | NA | CASSEAAQTDTQYF | TGTGCCAGCAGTGAAGCAGCACAGACAGATACGCAGTATTTT
TRBD2 | TRBJ2-1 | TRBV6-1 | NA | CASSDGLAGGPYNEQFF | TGTGCCAGCAGTGACGGACTAGCGGGGGGGCCCTACAATGAGCAGTTCTTC
NA | TRBJ1-2 | TRBV2 | NA | CASSEAPGAGGGYTF | TGTGCCAGCAGTGAAGCGCCGGGGGCGGGAGGTGGCTACACCTTC